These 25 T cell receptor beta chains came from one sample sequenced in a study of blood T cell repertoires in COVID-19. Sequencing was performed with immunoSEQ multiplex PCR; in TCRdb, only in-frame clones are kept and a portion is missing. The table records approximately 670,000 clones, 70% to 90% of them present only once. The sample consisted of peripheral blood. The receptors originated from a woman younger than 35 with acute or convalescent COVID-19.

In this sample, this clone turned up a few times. The CDR3 sequence: CASSQTVYSNQPQHF. CDR3 DNA sequence: TGCGCCAGCAGCCAGACAGTTTATAGCAATCAGCCCCAGCATTTT. The rearrangement links TRBV4-3 to TRBJ1-5, with a tentative D call TRBD1 (5 bases). Per germline, CDR1 LGHNA and CDR2 YSLEER. The CDR3 totals 15 residues. The V and J ends lost 3 bases and 0 bases respectively, with 9 bases between them.

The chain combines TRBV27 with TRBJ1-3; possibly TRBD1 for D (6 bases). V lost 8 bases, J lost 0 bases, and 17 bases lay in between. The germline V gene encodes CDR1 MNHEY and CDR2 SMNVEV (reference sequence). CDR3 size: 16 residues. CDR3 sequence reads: CASVRGGPYSGNTIYF. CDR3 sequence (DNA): TGTGCCAGCGTGCGGGGGGGGCCGTACTCTGGAAACACCATATATTTT.

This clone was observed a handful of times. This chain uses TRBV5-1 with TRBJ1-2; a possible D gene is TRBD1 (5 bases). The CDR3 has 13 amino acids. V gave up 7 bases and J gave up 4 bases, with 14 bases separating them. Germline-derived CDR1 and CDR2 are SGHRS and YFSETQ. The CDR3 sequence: CASRGGEAYGYTF. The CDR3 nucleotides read TGCGCCAGCCGCGGGGGGGAGGCCTATGGCTACACCTTC.

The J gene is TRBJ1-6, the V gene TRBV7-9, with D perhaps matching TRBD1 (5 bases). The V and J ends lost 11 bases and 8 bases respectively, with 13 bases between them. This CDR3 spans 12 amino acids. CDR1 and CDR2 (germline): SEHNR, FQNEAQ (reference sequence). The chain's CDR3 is CAGNRNDSPLHF. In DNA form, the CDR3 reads TGTGCCGGGAACAGGAATGATTCACCCCTCCACTTT.

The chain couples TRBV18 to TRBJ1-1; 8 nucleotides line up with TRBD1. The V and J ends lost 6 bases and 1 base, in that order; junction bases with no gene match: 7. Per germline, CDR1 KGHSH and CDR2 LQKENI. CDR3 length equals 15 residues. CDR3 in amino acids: CASSPGQGENTEAFF. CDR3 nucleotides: TGTGCCAGCTCCCCCGGACAGGGAGAGAACACTGAAGCTTTCTTT.

The CDR3 loop is CASSLDQRPLAKNIQYF. In nucleotides, the CDR3 is TGTGCCAGCAGCTTAGACCAGAGGCCTCTAGCCAAAAACATTCAGTACTTC. The chain uses TRBV7-9 and TRBJ2-4; D gene unclear. The CDR3 contains 17 residues. Trimming cost V 1 base and J 0 bases, with 13 bases left between them. CDR1 and CDR2 (germline): SEHNR, FQNEAQ (reference sequence).

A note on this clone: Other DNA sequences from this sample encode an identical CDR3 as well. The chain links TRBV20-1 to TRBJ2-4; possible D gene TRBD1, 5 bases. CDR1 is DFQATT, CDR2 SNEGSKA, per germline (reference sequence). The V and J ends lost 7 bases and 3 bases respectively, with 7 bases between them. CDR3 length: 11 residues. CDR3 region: CSGGGKNIQYF. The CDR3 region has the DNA TGCAGTGGGGGCGGCAAAAACATTCAGTACTTC.

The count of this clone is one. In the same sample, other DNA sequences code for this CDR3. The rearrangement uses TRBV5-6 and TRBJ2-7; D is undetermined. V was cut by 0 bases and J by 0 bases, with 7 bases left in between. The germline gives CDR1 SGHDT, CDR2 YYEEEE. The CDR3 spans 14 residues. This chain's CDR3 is CASSLVGASYEQYF. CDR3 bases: TGTGCCAGCAGCTTGGTTGGAGCCTCCTACGAGCAGTACTTC.

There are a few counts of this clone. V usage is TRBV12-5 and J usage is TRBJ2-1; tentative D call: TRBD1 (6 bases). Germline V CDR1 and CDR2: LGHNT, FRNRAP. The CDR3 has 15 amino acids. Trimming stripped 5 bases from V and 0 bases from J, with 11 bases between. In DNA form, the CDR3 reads TGTGCTAGTGGTAGATCAGGGGCCTCCTACAATGAGCAGTTCTTC. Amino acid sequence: CASGRSGASYNEQFF.

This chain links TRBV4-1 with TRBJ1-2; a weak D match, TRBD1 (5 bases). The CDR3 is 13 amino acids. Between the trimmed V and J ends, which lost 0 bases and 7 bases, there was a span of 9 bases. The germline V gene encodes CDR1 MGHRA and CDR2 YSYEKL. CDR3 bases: TGCGCCAGCAGCCAAGAACAGGCAGGTGGCTACACCTTC. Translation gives CASSQEQAGGYTF.

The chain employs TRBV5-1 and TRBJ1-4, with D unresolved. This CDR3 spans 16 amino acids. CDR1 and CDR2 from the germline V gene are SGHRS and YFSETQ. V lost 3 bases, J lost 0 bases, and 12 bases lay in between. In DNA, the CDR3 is TGCGCCAGCAGCTCGGGGTTGCTGGCAACTAATGAAAAACTGTTTTTT. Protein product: CASSSGLLATNEKLFF.

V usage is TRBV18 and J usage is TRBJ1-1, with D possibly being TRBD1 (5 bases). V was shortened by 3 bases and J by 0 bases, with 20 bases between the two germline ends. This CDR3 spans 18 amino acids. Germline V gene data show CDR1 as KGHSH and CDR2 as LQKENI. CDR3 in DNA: TGTGCCAGCTCACCTGCAGGGCAAACTCTCCTAATGAACACTGAAGCTTTCTTT. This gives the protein CASSPAGQTLLMNTEAFF.

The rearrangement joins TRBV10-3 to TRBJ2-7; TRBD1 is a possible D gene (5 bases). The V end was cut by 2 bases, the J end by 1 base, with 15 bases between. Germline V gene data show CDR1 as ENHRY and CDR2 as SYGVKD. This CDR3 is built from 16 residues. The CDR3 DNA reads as TGTGCCATCAGTGAGGGGCAGGGTAAAAGGTCCTACGAGCAGTACTTC. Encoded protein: CAISEGQGKRSYEQYF.

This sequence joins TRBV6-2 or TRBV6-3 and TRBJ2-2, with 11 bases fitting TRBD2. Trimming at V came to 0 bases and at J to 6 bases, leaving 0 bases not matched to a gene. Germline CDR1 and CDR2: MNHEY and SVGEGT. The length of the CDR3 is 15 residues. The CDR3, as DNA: TGTGCCAGCAGTTACTCTAGCGGGGGGGCCGGGGAGCTGTTTTTT. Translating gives CASSYSSGGAGELFF.

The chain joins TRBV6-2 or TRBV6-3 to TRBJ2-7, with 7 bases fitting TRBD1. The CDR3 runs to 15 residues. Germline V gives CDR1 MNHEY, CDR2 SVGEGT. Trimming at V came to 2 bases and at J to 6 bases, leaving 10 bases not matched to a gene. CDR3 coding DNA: TGTGCCAGCAGTTACGAACAGGGGAGAAATAGCGAGCAGTACTTC. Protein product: CASSYEQGRNSEQYF.

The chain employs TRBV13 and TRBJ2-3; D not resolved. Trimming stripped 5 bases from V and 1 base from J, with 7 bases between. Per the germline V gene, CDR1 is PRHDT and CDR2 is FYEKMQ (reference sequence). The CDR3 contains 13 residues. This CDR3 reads CASSPLRTDTQYF. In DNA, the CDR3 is TGTGCCAGCAGCCCCCTACGCACAGATACGCAGTATTTT. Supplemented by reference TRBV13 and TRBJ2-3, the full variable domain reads AAGVIQSPRHLIKEKRETATLKCYPIPRHDTVYWYQQGPGQDPQFLISFYEKMQSDKGSIPDRFSAQQFSDYHSELNMSSLELGDSALYFCASSPLRTDTQYFGPGTRLTVL.

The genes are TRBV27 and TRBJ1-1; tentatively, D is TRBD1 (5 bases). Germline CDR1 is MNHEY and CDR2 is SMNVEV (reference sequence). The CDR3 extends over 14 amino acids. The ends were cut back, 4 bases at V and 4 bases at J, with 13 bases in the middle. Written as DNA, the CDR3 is TGTGCCAGCAGTTCCGGTTCCCAGGGCACTGAAGCTTTCTTT. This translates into CASSSGSQGTEAFF.

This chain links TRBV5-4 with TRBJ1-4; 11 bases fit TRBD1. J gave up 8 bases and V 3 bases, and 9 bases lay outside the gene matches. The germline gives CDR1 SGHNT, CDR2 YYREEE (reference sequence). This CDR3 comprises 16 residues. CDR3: CASSSPTGTGGEKLFF. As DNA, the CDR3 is TGTGCCAGCAGCTCCCCGACCGGGACAGGGGGAGAAAAACTGTTTTTT. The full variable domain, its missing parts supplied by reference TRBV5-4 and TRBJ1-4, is ETGVTQSPTHLIKTRGQQVTLRCSSQSGHNTVSWYQQALGQGPQFIFQYYREEENGRGNFPPRFSGLQFPNYSSELNVNALELDDSALYLCASSSPTGTGGEKLFFGSGTQLSVL.

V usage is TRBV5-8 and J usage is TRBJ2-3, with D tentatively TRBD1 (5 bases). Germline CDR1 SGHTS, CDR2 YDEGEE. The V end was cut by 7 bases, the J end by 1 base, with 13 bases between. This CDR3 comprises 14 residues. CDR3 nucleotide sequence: TGTGCCAGCCTTAAAAGGGGCGGCACAGATACGCAGTATTTT. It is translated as CASLKRGGTDTQYF.

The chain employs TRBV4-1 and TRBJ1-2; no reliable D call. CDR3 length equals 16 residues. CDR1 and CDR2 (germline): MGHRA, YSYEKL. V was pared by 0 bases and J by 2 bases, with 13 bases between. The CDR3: CASSQEAPSANYGYTF. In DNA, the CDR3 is TGCGCCAGCAGCCAAGAAGCCCCGTCCGCGAACTATGGCTACACCTTC.

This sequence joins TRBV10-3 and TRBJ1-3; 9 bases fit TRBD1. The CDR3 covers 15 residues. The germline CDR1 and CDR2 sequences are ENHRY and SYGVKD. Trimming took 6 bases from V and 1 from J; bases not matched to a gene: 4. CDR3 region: CAIRGQGPSGNTIYF. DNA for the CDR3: TGTGCCATCAGAGGACAGGGGCCTTCTGGAAACACCATATATTTT.

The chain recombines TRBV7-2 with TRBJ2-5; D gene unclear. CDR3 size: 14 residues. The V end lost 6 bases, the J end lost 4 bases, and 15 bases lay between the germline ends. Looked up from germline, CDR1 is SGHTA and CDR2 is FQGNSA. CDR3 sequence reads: CASSSRVVSETQYF. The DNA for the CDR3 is TGTGCCAGCAGTTCCCGGGTGGTTTCAGAGACCCAGTACTTC.

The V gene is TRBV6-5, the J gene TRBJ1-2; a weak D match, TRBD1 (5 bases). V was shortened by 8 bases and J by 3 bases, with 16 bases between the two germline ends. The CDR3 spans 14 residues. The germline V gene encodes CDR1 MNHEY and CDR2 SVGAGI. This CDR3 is CASWGDGLHYGYTF. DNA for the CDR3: TGTGCCAGCTGGGGGGACGGTTTGCACTATGGCTACACCTTC.

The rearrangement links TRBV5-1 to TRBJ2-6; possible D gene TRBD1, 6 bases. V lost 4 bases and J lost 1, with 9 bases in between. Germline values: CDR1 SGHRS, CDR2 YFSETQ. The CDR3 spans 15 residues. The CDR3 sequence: CASSPQGSGANVLTF. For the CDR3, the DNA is TGCGCCAGCAGCCCACAGGGATCTGGGGCCAACGTCCTGACTTTC.

Written as DNA, the CDR3 is TGTGCCACCAGCAGAGAGCACCCAGGAGGAGCTTTCTTT. Protein: CATSREHPGGAFF. The V call is TRBV15, the J call TRBJ1-1; D is uncertain. This CDR3 comprises 13 residues. The ends were cut back, 0 bases at V and 10 bases at J, with 12 bases in the middle. Germline V gene data show CDR1 as LNHNV and CDR2 as YYDKDF (reference sequence).